The TCR beta chain under discussion was sequenced for a study of T cell changes during pregnancy in multiple sclerosis. Using immunoSEQ multiplex PCR, the repertoire was profiled, and TCRdb retains in-frame clones only, with some absent. Here the sample spans about 110,000 clones, roughly 90% being singletons. The V gene's germline CDR1 is SGHKS and CDR2 YYEKEE (reference sequence). V was pared by 0 bases and J by 4 bases, with 6 bases of the junction left unmatched. The CDR3 totals 16 residues. The J gene is TRBJ1-4, the V gene TRBV5-5, with 7 bases identical to TRBD1. This sequence was found in a female donor with multiple sclerosis, enrolled in a pregnancy study. The sequences come from peripheral blood, collected after pregnancy. The CDR3 loop reads CASSLGPQGGNEKLFF. The CDR3 bases are TGTGCCAGCAGCTTGGGGCCCCAGGGGGGTAATGAAAAACTGTTTTTT.